One sample yielded the 13 T cell receptor beta chains listed below, sequenced in a study of kidney transplant recipient with SARS-CoV-2 infection. TCRdb ran MiXCR on the reads and lists one entry per CDR3 protein. The data contain 250,000 or so distinct CDR3 sequences, around 26% of them singletons. The specimen comprised a blood sample, sampled at baseline and between days 110 and 120 from a kidney transplant recipient. These receptors were obtained from a male patient aged 25-45 years who had COVID-19 and was a kidney transplant recipient. Some T cells may be graft donor cells.

This clonotype was seen at least ten times. This chain joins TRBV19 and TRBJ1-2; possibly TRBD1 for D (6 bases). The CDR3 spans 14 residues. Germline CDR1 and CDR2: LNHDA and SQIVND (reference sequence). Trimming left V 5 bases short and J 1 base short, with 11 bases between. CDR3 amino acids: CASSDGQYNYGYTF. In DNA, the CDR3 is TGTGCCAGTAGTGACGGACAGTATAACTATGGCTACACCTTC.

The table lists this clonotype with many counts. The chain is built from TRBV18 and TRBJ2-2; D is unclear. V dropped 6 bases and J dropped 4 bases, with 3 bases sitting between them. This CDR3 is 11 amino acids long. Germline V lookup: CDR1 KGHSH, CDR2 LQKENI. The CDR3 loop reads CASSVTGELFF. CDR3 bases: TGTGCCAGCTCGGTCACCGGGGAGCTGTTTTTT.

Notes on this clonotype: With a much larger clone just one base away, this may be a read error. The V and J genes are TRBV9 and TRBJ1-2, with D uncertain. This CDR3 has 16 amino acids. V lost 7 bases and J lost 4, with 23 bases in between. Germline V gene lookup returns CDR1 SGDLS and CDR2 YYNGEE. The CDR3 loop reads CASSHAYSRKTYGYTF. CDR3 in DNA: TGTGCCAGCTCTCACGCGTACTCAAGAAAGACCTATGGCTACACCTTC.

This clonotype appeared many times. The chain joins TRBV12-3 or TRBV12-4 to TRBJ2-3, with D uncertain. The CDR3 sequence is 12 residues long. V was trimmed by 3 bases and J by 4 bases, leaving 5 bases between them. The CDR3 coding sequence is TGTGCCAGCAGTTTTGGGGCAGATACGCAGTATTTT. This codes for CASSFGADTQYF.

This clonotype turned up a few times. The rearrangement uses TRBV5-1 and TRBJ2-3; 8 nucleotides line up with TRBD2. Germline CDR1 is SGHRS and CDR2 is YFSETQ. This CDR3 is 16 amino acids long. V dropped 1 base and J dropped 6; count of bases not matched to a gene: 10. CDR3 sequence reads: CASSLQRRSGSDTQYF. CDR3 in DNA: TGCGCCAGCAGCTTGCAAAGGAGGAGCGGGAGTGATACGCAGTATTTT.

About this clonotype: This sequence may be a read error, since a much larger clone differs from it by one base. The J gene is TRBJ1-1, the V gene TRBV6-1; 8 nucleotides line up with TRBD1. This CDR3 has 16 amino acids. Germline CDR1 is MNHNS and CDR2 is SASEGT. CDR3 amino acids: CASIEYRGTVGTEAFF. As DNA, the CDR3 is TGTGCCAGCATTGAATACAGGGGGACCGTAGGCACTGAAGCTTTCTTT.

This clonotype was picked up many times. CDR3 sequence reads: CASSLDWDSYNEQFF. The DNA of the CDR3 is TGTGCCAGCAGCCTAGATTGGGACTCTTACAATGAGCAGTTCTTC. The chain employs TRBV27 and TRBJ2-1; D might be TRBD2 (6 bases). V lost 6 bases and J 4 bases, leaving 16 bases between the germline ends. This CDR3 is built from 15 residues. Germline V CDR1 and CDR2: MNHEY, SMNVEV (reference sequence).

This clonotype turned up a few times. CDR3 bases: TGTGCCAGCAGCTGCTACATTAAGGCTGGAAAGACCTATGGCTACACCTTC. Protein product: CASSCYIKAGKTYGYTF. The chain uses TRBV11-1 and TRBJ1-2; D call uncertain. The CDR3 runs 17 residues. The germline gives CDR1 SGHAT, CDR2 FQDESV (reference sequence). V lost 4 bases to trimming and J lost 4 bases, with 22 bases between them.

This clonotype was seen at least ten times. The chain combines TRBV2 with TRBJ1-5; D gene unclear. V lost 6 bases, J lost 4 bases, and 7 bases lay in between. The CDR3 sequence is 12 residues long. The V gene's germline CDR1 is SNHLY and CDR2 FYNNEI. DNA of the CDR3: TGTGCCAGCAGCGAGGCTAATCAGCCCCAGCATTTT. It yields the protein CASSEANQPQHF.

This chain uses TRBV12-3 or TRBV12-4 with TRBJ2-1, with TRBD2 identical over 9 bases. This CDR3 has 15 amino acids. The trim removed 5 bases at V and 4 bases at J, leaving 6 bases unmatched. This chain's CDR3 is CASSPGTSSYNEQFF. CDR3 DNA: TGTGCCAGCAGTCCCGGGACTAGCAGTTACAATGAGCAGTTCTTC.

A note on this clonotype: It may be a read error: a sequence one base away is much more abundant. V is TRBV30 and J is TRBJ2-6; D not certain. CDR3 size: 15 residues. Deletions cut 4 bases from V and 1 base from J, with 11 bases between. The V gene's germline CDR1 is GTSNPN and CDR2 SVGIG (reference sequence). The CDR3 coding sequence is TGTGCCTGGACCCATGGGTGTTCTGGGGCCAACGTCCTGACTTTC. Translating gives CAWTHGCSGANVLTF.

This chain uses TRBV6-1 with TRBJ2-3, with 9 positions matching TRBD2. CDR1 MNHNS and CDR2 SASEGT come from the germline V gene. The CDR3 is 15 residues long. With V trimmed by 0 bases and J by 4 bases, 2 bases remained unmatched. CDR3 nucleotide sequence: TGTGCCAGCAGTGAAGCGGCGGGGGGGGCAGATACGCAGTATTTT. It encodes CASSEAAGGADTQYF.

Ten or more counts support this clonotype. This rearrangement joins TRBV19 to TRBJ1-2; no clear D. The CDR3 loop spans 17 amino acids. CDR1 is LNHDA, CDR2 SQIVND, per germline (reference sequence). V was cut by 4 bases and J by 4 bases, with 22 bases left in between. For the CDR3, the DNA is TGTGCCAGTAGTAGAGGGTCGACAAATCGAAAGACCTATGGCTACACCTTC. It is translated as CASSRGSTNRKTYGYTF.